The entry below describes one TCR beta chain. What it binds is unknown. The sample is drawn from a study of CD8 T cells in ankylosing spondylitis. Findings and limits, study-wide: Significant enrichment of disease-linked clones was reported in matched ankylosing spondylitis synovial fluid.

The CDR3 length is 13 residues. In germline, CDR1 is MDHEN, CDR2 SYDVKM. The ends were cut back, 5 bases at V and 5 bases at J, with 12 bases in the middle. TCRdb used MiXCR to reprocess the 5' RACE reads, holding one entry per CDR3 protein. The data show under 250,000 distinct CDR3 sequences, roughly 32% seen once. The material sequenced was blood, either unsorted or a sorted T cell fraction (not recorded which). The gene calls are TRBV28 and TRBJ2-5; D is possibly TRBD2 (6 bases). The clonotype was recovered from a male donor with ankylosing spondylitis or in good health (not recorded which). In DNA form, the CDR3 reads TGTGCCAGCAGTAGACTAGTCTACGAGACCCAGTACTTC. Translated, it gives CASSRLVYETQYF.